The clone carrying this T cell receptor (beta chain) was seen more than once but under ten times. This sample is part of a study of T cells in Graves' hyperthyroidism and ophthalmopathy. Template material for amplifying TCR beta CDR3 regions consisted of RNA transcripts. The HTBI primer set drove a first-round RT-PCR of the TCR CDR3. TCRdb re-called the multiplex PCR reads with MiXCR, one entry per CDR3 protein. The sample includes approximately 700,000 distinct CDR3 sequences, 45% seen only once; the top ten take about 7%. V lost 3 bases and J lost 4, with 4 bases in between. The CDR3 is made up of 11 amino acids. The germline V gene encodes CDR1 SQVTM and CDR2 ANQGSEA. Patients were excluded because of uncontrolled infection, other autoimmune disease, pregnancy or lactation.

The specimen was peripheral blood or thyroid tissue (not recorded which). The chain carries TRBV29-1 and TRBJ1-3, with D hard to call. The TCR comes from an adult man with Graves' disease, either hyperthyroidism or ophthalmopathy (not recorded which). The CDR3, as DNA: TGCAGCGTTGAGACAGGAAACACCATATATTTT. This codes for CSVETGNTIYF.